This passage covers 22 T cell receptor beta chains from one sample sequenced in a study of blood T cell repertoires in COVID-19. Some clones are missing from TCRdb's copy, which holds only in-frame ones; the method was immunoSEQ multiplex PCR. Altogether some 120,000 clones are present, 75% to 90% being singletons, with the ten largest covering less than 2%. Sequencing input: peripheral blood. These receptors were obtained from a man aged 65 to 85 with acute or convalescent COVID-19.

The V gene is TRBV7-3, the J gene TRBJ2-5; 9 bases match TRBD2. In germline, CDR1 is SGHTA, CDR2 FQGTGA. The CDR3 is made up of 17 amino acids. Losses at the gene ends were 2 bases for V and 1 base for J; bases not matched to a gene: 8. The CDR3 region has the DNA TGTGCCAGCAGCTTAGGAAGCGGGGGGCCATTCCAAGAGACCCAGTACTTC. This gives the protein CASSLGSGGPFQETQYF.

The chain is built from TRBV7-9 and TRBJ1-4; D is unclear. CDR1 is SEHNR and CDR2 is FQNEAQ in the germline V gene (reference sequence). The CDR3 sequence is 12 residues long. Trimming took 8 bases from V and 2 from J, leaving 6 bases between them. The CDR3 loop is CASHGTNEKLFF. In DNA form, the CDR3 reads TGTGCCAGCCACGGGACTAATGAAAAACTGTTTTTT.

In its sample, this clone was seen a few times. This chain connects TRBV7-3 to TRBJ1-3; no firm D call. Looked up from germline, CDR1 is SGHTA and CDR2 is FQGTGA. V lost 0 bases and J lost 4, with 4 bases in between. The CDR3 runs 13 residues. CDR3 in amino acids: CASSLTPGNTIYF. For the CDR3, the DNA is TGTGCCAGCAGCTTAACCCCAGGAAACACCATATATTTT.

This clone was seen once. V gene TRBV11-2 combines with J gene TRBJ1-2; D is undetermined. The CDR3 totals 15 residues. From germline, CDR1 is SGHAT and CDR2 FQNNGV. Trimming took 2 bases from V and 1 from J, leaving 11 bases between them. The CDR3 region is CASSLRLVSNYGYTF. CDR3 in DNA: TGTGCCAGCAGCTTACGGCTAGTTAGTAACTATGGCTACACCTTC.

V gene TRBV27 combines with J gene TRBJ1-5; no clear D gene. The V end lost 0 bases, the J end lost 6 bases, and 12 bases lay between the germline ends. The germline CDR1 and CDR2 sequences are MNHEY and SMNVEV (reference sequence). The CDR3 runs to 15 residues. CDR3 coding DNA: TGTGCCAGCAGTTTATCCTTTCTCGGTACTCAGCCCCAGCATTTT. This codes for CASSLSFLGTQPQHF.

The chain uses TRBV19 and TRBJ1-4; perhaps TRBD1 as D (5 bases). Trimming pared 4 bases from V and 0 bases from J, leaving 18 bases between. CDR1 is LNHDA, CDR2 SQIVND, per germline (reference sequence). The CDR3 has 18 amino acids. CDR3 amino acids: CASSTALDGGATNEKLFF. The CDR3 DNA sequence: TGTGCCAGTAGTACCGCCTTGGACGGAGGGGCAACTAATGAAAAACTGTTTTTT. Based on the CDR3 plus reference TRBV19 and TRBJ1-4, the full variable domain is DGGITQSPKYLFRKEGQNVTLSCEQNLNHDAMYWYRQDPGQGLRLIYYSQIVNDFQKGDIAEGYSVSREKKESFPLTVTSAQKNPTAFYLCASSTALDGGATNEKLFFGSGTQLSVL.

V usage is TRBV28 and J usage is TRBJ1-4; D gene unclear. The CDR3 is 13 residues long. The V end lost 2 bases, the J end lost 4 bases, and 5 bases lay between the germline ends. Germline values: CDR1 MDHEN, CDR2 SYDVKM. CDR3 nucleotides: TGTGCCAGCAGTTTACTCGGTAATGAAAAACTGTTTTTT. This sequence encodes CASSLLGNEKLFF.

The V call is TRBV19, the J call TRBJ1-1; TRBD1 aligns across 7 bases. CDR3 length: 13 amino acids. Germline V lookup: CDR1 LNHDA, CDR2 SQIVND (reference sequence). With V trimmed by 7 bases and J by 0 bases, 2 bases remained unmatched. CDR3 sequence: CASTTGMNTEAFF. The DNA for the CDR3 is TGTGCCAGTACGACAGGGATGAACACTGAAGCTTTCTTT.

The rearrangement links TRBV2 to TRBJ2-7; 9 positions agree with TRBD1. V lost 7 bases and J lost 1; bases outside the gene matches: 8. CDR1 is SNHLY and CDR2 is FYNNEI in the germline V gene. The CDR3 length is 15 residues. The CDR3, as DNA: TGTGCCAGCAAGCTGGGACAGGGATTATCCTACGAGCAGTACTTC. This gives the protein CASKLGQGLSYEQYF.

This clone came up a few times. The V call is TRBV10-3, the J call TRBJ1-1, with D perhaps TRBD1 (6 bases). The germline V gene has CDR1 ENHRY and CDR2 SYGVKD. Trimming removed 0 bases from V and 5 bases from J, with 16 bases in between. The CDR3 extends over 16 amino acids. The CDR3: CAISESAGAMPTEAFF. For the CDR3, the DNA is TGTGCCATCAGTGAGTCGGCGGGGGCGATGCCTACTGAAGCTTTCTTT.

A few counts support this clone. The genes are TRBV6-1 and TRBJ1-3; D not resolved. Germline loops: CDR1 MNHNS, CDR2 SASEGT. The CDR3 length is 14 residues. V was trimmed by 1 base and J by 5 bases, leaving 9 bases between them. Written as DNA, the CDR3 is TGTGCCAGCAGTGAAGTTGGAGGGAGAAACACCATATATTTT. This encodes CASSEVGGRNTIYF.

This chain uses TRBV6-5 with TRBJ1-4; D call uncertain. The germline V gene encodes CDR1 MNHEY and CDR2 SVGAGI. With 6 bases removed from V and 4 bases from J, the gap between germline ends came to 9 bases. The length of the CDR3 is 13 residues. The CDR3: CASSDIDNEKLFF. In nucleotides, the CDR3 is TGTGCCAGCAGCGACATTGATAATGAAAAACTGTTTTTT.

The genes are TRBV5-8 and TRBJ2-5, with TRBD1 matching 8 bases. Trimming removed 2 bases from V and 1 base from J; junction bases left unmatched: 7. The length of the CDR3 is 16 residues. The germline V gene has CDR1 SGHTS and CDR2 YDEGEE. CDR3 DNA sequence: TGTGCCAGCAGCTTAGGGCAGGGGGCGTCCCAAGAGACCCAGTACTTC. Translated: CASSLGQGASQETQYF.

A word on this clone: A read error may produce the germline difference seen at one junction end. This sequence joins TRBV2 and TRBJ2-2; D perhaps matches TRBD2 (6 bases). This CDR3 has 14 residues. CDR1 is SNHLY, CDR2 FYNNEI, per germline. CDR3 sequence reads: CATSGSGNTGELFF. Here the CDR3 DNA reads TGTGCCACCAGTGGTAGCGGCAACACCGGGGAGCTGTTTTTT.

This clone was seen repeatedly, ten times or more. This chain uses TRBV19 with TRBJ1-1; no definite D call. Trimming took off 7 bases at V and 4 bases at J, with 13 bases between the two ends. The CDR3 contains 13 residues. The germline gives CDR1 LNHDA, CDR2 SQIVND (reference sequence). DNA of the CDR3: TGTGCCAGTACCTTCCTCCTCGGCACTGAAGCTTTCTTT. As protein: CASTFLLGTEAFF.

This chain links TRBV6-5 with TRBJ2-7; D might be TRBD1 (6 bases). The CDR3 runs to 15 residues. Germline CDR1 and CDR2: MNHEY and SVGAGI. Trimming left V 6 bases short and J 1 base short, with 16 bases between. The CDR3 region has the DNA TGTGCCAGCAGAGATACAGGGTCCCCGTCCTACGAGCAGTACTTC. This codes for CASRDTGSPSYEQYF.

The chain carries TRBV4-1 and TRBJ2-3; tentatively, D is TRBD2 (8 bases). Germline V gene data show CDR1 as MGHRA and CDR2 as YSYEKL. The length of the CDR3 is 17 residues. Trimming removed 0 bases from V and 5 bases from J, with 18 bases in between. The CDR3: CASSQEFSGGGQDTQYF. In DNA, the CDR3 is TGCGCCAGCAGCCAAGAGTTCTCGGGAGGGGGCCAAGATACGCAGTATTTT.

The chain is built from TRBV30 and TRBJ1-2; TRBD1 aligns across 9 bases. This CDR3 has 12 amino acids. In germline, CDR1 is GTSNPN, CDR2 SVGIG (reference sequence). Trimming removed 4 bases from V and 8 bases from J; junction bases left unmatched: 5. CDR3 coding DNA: TGTGCCTGGAAGGGACAGGGAGGCGGCTACACCTTC. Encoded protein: CAWKGQGGGYTF.

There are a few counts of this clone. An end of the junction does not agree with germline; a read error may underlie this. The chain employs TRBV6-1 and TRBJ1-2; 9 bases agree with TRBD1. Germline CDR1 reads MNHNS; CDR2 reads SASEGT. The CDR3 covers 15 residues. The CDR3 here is CASSQAYGQGFGYTF. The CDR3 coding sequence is TGTGCCAGCAGTCAAGCCTATGGACAGGGGTTTGGCTACACCTTC.

CDR3 sequence reads: CASSLLGAWSPSTDTQYF. The CDR3 coding sequence is TGTGCCAGCAGCCTCCTGGGGGCTTGGTCCCCTAGCACAGATACGCAGTATTTT. The chain recombines TRBV3-1 (or the pseudogene TRBV3-2) with TRBJ2-3; possibly TRBD1 for D (6 bases). Germline V gene data show CDR1 as LGHDT and CDR2 as YNNKEL (reference sequence). V gave up 4 bases and J gave up 0 bases, with 20 bases separating them. The CDR3 runs to 18 residues.

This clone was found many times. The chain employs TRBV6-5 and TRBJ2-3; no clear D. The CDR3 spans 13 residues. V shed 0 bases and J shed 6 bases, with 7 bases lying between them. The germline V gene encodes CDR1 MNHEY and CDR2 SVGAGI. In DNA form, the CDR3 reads TGTGCCAGCAGTTACTCGGCAGGCGATACGCAGTATTTT. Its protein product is CASSYSAGDTQYF.

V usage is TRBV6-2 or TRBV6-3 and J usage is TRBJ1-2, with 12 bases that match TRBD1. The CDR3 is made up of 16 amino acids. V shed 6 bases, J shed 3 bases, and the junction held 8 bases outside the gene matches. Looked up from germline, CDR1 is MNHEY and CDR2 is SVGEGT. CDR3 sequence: CASSLTGTGGDYGYTF. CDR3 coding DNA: TGTGCCAGCAGCCTAACCGGGACAGGGGGCGACTATGGCTACACCTTC.